This T cell receptor (beta chain) was captured by sequencing in a study of cytomegalovirus exposure and HLA in healthy donors. Study information: The approximately 120 million unique TCR beta sequences, from roughly 170 million T cells, were found by an earlier analysis.

13 Jbeta primers and 60 Vbeta primers were used for the PCR. Some clones are missing from TCRdb's copy, which holds only in-frame ones; the method was immunoSEQ multiplex PCR. The sample yields approximately 170,000 clones, approximately 84% seen once. This clone was seen only once. The antigen is unknown. The V segment lost 3 bases and the J segment 3 bases; nucleotides outside the gene matches: 3. This CDR3 is built from 14 residues. CDR1 is SGHRS, CDR2 YFSETQ, per germline. General study findings and limits: A later analysis by the authors found several of the most significant clusters apparently linked to common viral pathogens.

The TCR was taken from a man aged 50 or older in good health and CMV-seropositive. V usage is TRBV5-1 and J usage is TRBJ2-1, with TRBD1 matching 7 bases. The sequenced sample consisted of PBMCs. CDR3 loop: CASSSGQVYNEQFF. In DNA form, the CDR3 reads TGCGCCAGCAGCTCCGGACAGGTCTACAATGAGCAGTTCTTC.